Listed below are T cell receptor beta chains from one sample, sequenced in a study of blood T cell repertoires in COVID-19. TCRdb's table, derived via immunoSEQ multiplex PCR, lists solely in-frame clones and lacks some. This sample carries over 400,000 clones, roughly 88% of them seen once, and the ten largest clones take 3.2%. Input material: peripheral blood. These receptors came from a human donor in a cohort sampled during active COVID-19. Both conserved end residues are part of each CDR3. The D gene is left open where the match is weak. The listing skips clone size in some rows; elsewhere it reads once, few, many or a size class.

abundance	d_gene	j_gene	v_gene	CDR3aa	CDR3nt
NA	NA	TRBJ1-4	TRBV3-1/TRBV3-2	CASSQAGTAVGDEKLFF	TGTGCCAGCAGCCAAGCCGGTACGGCCGTAGGGGATGAAAAACTGTTTTTT
once	NA	TRBJ2-5	TRBV5-1	CASSLGSAQETQYF	TGCGCCAGCAGCCTCGGGAGCGCCCAAGAGACCCAGTACTTC
NA	TRBD2	TRBJ2-1	TRBV6-4	CASSDWTSGRAIYNEQFF	TGTGCCAGCAGTGATTGGACTAGCGGGAGGGCCATCTACAATGAGCAGTTCTTC
few	NA	TRBJ2-1	TRBV28	CASSFSDRAEQFF	TGTGCCAGCAGTTTCTCTGATCGCGCTGAGCAGTTCTTC
NA	NA	TRBJ2-5	TRBV5-6	CASSLPVGAPSAETQYF	TGTGCCAGCAGCTTGCCGGTCGGAGCGCCGAGTGCGGAGACCCAGTACTTC
NA	TRBD1	TRBJ2-7	TRBV11-1	CASSFPGQGPQYF	TGTGCCAGCAGCTTTCCGGGACAGGGCCCCCAGTACTTC
NA	NA	TRBJ1-4	TRBV7-9	CASSLSQNNEKLFF	TGTGCCAGCAGCTTAAGTCAGAATAATGAAAAACTGTTTTTT
NA	NA	TRBJ1-1	TRBV30	CAWSLTVSTEAFF	TGTGCCTGGAGTTTAACAGTGAGCACTGAAGCTTTCTTT
NA	NA	TRBJ2-7	TRBV11-2	CASSLGLIYEQYF	TGTGCCAGCAGCTTAGGACTGATCTACGAGCAGTACTTC
NA	TRBD2	TRBJ2-1	TRBV7-2	CASSLDRLAAKFF	TGTGCCAGCAGCTTAGACCGGCTAGCGGCAAAGTTCTTC
NA	TRBD1	TRBJ1-5	TRBV18	CASSPEAGTGRNQPQHF	TGTGCCAGCTCACCGGAGGCCGGGACAGGGCGCAATCAGCCCCAGCATTTT
NA	TRBD1	TRBJ2-7	TRBV11-2	CASSLLGQGAGEQYF	TGTGCCAGCAGCTTACTTGGACAGGGGGCGGGCGAGCAGTACTTC
NA	NA	TRBJ1-1	TRBV19	CASSMTVMNTEAFF	TGTGCCAGTAGTATGACAGTGATGAACACTGAAGCTTTCTTT
NA	TRBD2	TRBJ2-3	TRBV27	CASRPGERGVDTQYF	TGTGCCAGCAGGCCCGGGGAGCGGGGGGTTGATACGCAGTATTTT
NA	NA	TRBJ2-7	TRBV5-1	CASSPEGADMYF	TGCGCCAGCAGCCCCGAGGGCGCTGATATGTACTTC
once	NA	TRBJ1-2	TRBV27	CASSLMGGHGYTF	TGTGCCAGCAGTTTAATGGGAGGTCATGGCTACACCTTC
NA	NA	TRBJ2-4	TRBV2	CASSGLGLAKNIQYF	TGTGCCAGCAGTGGTTTGGGGCTAGCCAAAAACATTCAGTACTTC
NA	NA	TRBJ1-1	TRBV5-5	CASSLRGVGEAFF	TGTGCCAGCAGCCTCAGGGGAGTGGGTGAAGCTTTCTTT
NA	NA	TRBJ1-4	TRBV7-2	CASSLRGRSEKLFF	TGTGCCAGCAGCTTACGAGGCAGAAGCGAAAAACTGTTTTTT
NA	TRBD2	TRBJ2-1	TRBV13	CASSPGTSGSTEQFF	TGTGCCAGCAGCCCGGGGACTAGCGGGAGTACTGAGCAGTTCTTC
NA	NA	TRBJ2-5	TRBV12-5	CASGLGQDAKTQYF	TGTGCTAGTGGTTTGGGACAGGACGCGAAGACCCAGTACTTC
NA	NA	TRBJ2-3	TRBV7-9	CASSFPADTQYF	TGTGCCAGCAGCTTTCCAGCAGATACGCAGTATTTT
NA	NA	TRBJ1-4	TRBV27	CASSPLNTGNEKLFF	TGTGCCAGCAGCCCTCTTAACACGGGAAATGAAAAACTGTTTTTT
NA	TRBD2	TRBJ2-6	TRBV6-5	CASSPGGAGANVLTF	TGTGCCAGCAGTCCGGGGGGGGCTGGGGCCAACGTCCTGACTTTC
few	NA	TRBJ2-7	TRBV20-1	CSASGRPFSYEQYF	TGCAGTGCTAGTGGGCGGCCTTTCTCCTACGAGCAGTACTTC
NA	TRBD2	TRBJ2-3	TRBV7-2	CASSFGPGTRSTDTQYF	TGTGCCAGCAGCTTCGGACCCGGGACTAGGAGCACAGATACGCAGTATTTT
NA	TRBD2	TRBJ2-7	TRBV3-1/TRBV3-2	CASSQGTSGSYEQYF	TGTGCCAGCAGCCAAGGGACTAGCGGGAGCTACGAGCAGTACTTC
few	TRBD1	TRBJ1-1	TRBV7-8	CASSLVTDRGRVPEAFF	TGTGCCAGCAGCTTAGTAACCGACAGGGGGCGCGTCCCTGAAGCTTTCTTT
NA	NA	TRBJ1-5	TRBV6-5	CASSYSRLSQPQHF	TGTGCCAGCAGTTACTCCAGACTTTCTCAGCCCCAGCATTTT
NA	TRBD2	TRBJ2-7	TRBV10-1	CASSESLAGAYEQYF	TGCGCCAGCAGTGAGTCTCTAGCGGGAGCCTACGAGCAGTACTTC
NA	TRBD1	TRBJ2-2	TRBV19	CATARFGTGNTGELFF	TGTGCCACGGCAAGGTTTGGGACAGGGAACACCGGGGAGCTGTTTTTT
NA	NA	TRBJ2-3	TRBV6-6	CASSLPSADTQYF	TGTGCCAGCAGTTTGCCTAGCGCAGATACGCAGTATTTT
NA	TRBD2	TRBJ2-7	TRBV19	CASTPGLAGDEQYF	TGTGCCAGTACTCCGGGACTAGCGGGGGACGAGCAGTACTTC
NA	TRBD1	TRBJ1-2	TRBV28	CASRSGTDYGYTF	TGTGCCAGCAGGTCCGGGACAGACTATGGCTACACCTTC
NA	TRBD2	TRBJ2-5	TRBV3-1/TRBV3-2	CASSQDPGGRGRHF	TGTGCCAGCAGCCAAGATCCGGGCGGGAGGGGACGACACTTC
NA	NA	TRBJ2-2	TRBV7-7	CASSAGLQAGELFF	TGTGCTAGCAGCGCGGGACTCCAAGCCGGGGAGCTGTTTTTT
NA	NA	TRBJ1-5	TRBV6-5	CASSYSIEGPQHF	TGTGCCAGCAGTTACTCGATTGAGGGGCCCCAGCATTTT
NA	TRBD1	TRBJ2-7	TRBV5-1	CASSLRGQGVNEQYF	TGCGCCAGCAGCTTAAGAGGACAGGGGGTCAACGAGCAGTACTTC
NA	NA	TRBJ2-1	TRBV11-2	CASSLDRPQQFF	TGTGCCAGCAGCTTAGACAGGCCTCAGCAGTTCTTC
NA	TRBD2	TRBJ2-1	TRBV10-3	CAISVLPSGSYNEQFF	TGTGCCATCAGTGTACTCCCTAGCGGGTCTTACAATGAGCAGTTCTTC
NA	NA	TRBJ1-2	TRBV15	CATSRDAESNYGYTF	TGTGCCACCAGCAGAGATGCGGAAAGTAACTATGGCTACACCTTC
NA	NA	TRBJ2-7	TRBV30	CAWSAGGSGLYYEQYF	TGTGCCTGGAGTGCCGGTGGGAGCGGGTTATACTACGAGCAGTACTTC
once	TRBD2	TRBJ2-3	TRBV5-1	CASSTILAGGTDTQYF	TGCGCCAGCAGCACGATACTAGCGGGAGGGACAGATACGCAGTATTTT
NA	NA	TRBJ2-7	TRBV28	CASGYPGVPRHEQYF	TGTGCCAGCGGGTACCCAGGGGTCCCTCGACACGAGCAGTACTTC
once	TRBD2	TRBJ2-1	TRBV11-2	CASSSIRRVAGGYNEQFF	TGTGCCAGCAGCTCCATCCGAAGGGTAGCGGGAGGGTACAATGAGCAGTTCTTC
NA	NA	TRBJ1-1	TRBV7-2	CASSSTGTAGTEAFF	TGTGCCAGCAGCTCCACCGGGACGGCGGGGACTGAAGCTTTCTTT
NA	NA	TRBJ1-6	TRBV6-5	CASSYSGVGSPLHF	TGTGCCAGCAGTTACTCAGGGGTCGGATCACCCCTCCACTTT
few	NA	TRBJ2-5	TRBV28	CASSLGAGGGTQYF	TGTGCCAGCAGTTTGGGCGCTGGAGGTGGGACCCAGTACTTC
NA	TRBD2	TRBJ2-3	TRBV7-3	CASSPGLASDTQYF	TGTGCCAGCAGCCCAGGACTAGCTTCAGATACGCAGTATTTT
NA	NA	TRBJ2-5	TRBV20-1	CGGGLQETQYF	TGCGGGGGAGGCTTACAAGAGACCCAGTACTTC
NA	NA	TRBJ1-1	TRBV9	CASSVELNTEAFF	TGTGCCAGCAGCGTAGAACTAAACACTGAAGCTTTCTTT
NA	TRBD2	TRBJ2-1	TRBV5-1	CASSLSTSGSRNEQFF	TGCGCCAGCAGCTTGTCCACTAGCGGGAGTCGAAATGAGCAGTTCTTC
few	NA	TRBJ1-3	TRBV6-2/TRBV6-3	CASSYSNPTSGNTIYF	TGTGCCAGCAGTTACTCGAATCCTACCTCTGGAAACACCATATATTTT
NA	NA	TRBJ2-3	TRBV30	CAWRKGQFSTDTQYF	TGTGCCTGGAGAAAAGGACAGTTTAGCACAGATACGCAGTATTTT
NA	NA	TRBJ1-2	TRBV5-6	CASSLGIEGAYGYTF	TGTGCCAGCAGCTTGGGTATAGAGGGCGCCTATGGCTACACCTTC
NA	TRBD2	TRBJ2-1	TRBV7-9	CASDGTSPYNEQFF	TGTGCCAGCGATGGGACTAGCCCTTACAATGAGCAGTTCTTC
NA	TRBD1	TRBJ1-5	TRBV27	CASSSDRGLNQPQHF	TGTGCCAGCAGTTCGGACAGGGGGTTGAATCAGCCCCAGCATTTT
NA	TRBD2	TRBJ2-1	TRBV7-2	CASSLAGTSGYNEQFF	TGTGCCAGCAGCTTAGCAGGGACTAGCGGTTACAATGAGCAGTTCTTC
NA	NA	TRBJ1-6	TRBV2	CAGSLDRNYNSPLHF	TGTGCCGGTTCACTTGACAGGAACTATAATTCACCCCTCCACTTT
NA	NA	TRBJ2-2	TRBV7-2	CASSRQGTLTGELFF	TGTGCCAGCAGCAGGCAGGGTACCCTAACCGGGGAGCTGTTTTTT